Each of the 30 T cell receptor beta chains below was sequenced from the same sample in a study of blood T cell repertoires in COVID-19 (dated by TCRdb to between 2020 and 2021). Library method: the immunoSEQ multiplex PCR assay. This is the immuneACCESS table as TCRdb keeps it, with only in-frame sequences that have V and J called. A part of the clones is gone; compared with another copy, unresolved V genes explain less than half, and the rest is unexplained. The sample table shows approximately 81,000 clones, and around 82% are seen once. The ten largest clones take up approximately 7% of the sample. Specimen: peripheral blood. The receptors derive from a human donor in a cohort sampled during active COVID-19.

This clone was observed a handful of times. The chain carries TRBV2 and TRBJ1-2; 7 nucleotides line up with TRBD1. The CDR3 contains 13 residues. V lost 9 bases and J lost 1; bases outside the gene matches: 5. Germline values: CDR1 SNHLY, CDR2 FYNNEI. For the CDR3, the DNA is TGTGCCAGTAGAGACAGGGTTAACTATGGCTACACCTTC. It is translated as CASRDRVNYGYTF.

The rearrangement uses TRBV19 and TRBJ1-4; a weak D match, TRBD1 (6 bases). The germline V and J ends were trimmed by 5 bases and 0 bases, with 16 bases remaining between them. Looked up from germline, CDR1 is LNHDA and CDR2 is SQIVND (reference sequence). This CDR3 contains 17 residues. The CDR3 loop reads CASSYRFGGSTNEKLFF. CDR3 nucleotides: TGTGCCAGTAGTTACAGGTTTGGGGGCTCAACTAATGAAAAACTGTTTTTT.

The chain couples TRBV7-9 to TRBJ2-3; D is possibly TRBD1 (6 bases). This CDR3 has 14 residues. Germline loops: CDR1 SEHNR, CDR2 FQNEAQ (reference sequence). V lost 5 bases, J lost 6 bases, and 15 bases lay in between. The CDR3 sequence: CASSTAQGWDTQYF. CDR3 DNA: TGTGCCAGCAGCACCGCTCAGGGGTGGGATACGCAGTATTTT.

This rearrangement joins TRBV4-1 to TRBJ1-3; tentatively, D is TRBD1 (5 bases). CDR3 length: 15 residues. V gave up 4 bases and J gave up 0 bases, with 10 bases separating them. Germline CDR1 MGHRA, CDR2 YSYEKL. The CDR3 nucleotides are TGCGCCAGCAGCCCTGGGGCAGACTCTGGAAACACCATATATTTT. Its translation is CASSPGADSGNTIYF.

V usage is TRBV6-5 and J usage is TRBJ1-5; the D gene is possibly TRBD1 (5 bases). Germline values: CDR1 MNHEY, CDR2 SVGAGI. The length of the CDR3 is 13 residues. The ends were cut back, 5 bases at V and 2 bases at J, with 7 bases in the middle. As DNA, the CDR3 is TGTGCCAGCAGTCTGACAGGCAATCAGCCCCAGCATTTT. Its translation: CASSLTGNQPQHF.

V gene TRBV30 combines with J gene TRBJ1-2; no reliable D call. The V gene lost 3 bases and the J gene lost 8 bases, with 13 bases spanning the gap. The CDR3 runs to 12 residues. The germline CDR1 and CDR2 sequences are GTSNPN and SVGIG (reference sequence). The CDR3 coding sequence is TGTGCCTGGAGGGGAGACAAGATGGGCTACACCTTC. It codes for CAWRGDKMGYTF.

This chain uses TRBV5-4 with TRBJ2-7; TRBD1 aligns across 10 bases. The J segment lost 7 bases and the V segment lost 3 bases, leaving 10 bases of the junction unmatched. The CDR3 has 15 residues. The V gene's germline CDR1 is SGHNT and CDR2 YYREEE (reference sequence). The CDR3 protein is CASSSGQGVGQEQYF. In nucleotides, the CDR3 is TGTGCCAGCAGCTCCGGACAGGGGGTAGGTCAGGAGCAGTACTTC.

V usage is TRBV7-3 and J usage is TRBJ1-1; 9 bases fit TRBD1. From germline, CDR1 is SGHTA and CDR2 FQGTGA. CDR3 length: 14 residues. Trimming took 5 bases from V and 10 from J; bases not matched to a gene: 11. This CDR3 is CASSPNGGQGLAFF. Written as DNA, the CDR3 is TGTGCCAGCAGCCCCAATGGGGGACAGGGCCTAGCTTTCTTT.

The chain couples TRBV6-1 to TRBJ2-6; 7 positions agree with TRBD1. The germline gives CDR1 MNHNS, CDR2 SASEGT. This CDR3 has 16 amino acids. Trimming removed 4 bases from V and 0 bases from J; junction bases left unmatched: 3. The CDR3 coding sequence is TGTGCCAGCAGTGGAGGGGGCGCCTCTGGGGCCAACGTCCTGACTTTC. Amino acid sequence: CASSGGGASGANVLTF.

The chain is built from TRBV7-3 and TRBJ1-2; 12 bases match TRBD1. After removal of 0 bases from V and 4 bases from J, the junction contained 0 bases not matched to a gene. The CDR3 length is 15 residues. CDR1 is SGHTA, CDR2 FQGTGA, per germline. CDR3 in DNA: TGTGCCAGCAGCTTAACGGGACAGGGGGCCTATGGCTACACCTTC. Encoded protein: CASSLTGQGAYGYTF.

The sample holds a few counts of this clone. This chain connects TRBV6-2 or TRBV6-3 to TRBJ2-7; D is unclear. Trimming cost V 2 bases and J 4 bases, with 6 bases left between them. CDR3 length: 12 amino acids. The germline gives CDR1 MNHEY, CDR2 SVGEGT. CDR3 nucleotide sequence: TGTGCCAGCAGTTACATCTCTTACGAGCAGTACTTC. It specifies CASSYISYEQYF.

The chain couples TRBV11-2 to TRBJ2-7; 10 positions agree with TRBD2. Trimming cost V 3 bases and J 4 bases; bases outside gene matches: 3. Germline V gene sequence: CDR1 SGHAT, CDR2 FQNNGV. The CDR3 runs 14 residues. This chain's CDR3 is CASSFSGGKYEQYF. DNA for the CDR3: TGTGCCAGCAGCTTTAGCGGGGGGAAGTACGAGCAGTACTTC.

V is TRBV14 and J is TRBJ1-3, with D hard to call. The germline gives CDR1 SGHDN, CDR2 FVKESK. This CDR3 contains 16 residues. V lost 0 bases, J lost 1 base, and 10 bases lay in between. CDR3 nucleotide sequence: TGTGCCAGCAGCCAAGATTTATCCAGATCTGGAAACACCATATATTTT. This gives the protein CASSQDLSRSGNTIYF.

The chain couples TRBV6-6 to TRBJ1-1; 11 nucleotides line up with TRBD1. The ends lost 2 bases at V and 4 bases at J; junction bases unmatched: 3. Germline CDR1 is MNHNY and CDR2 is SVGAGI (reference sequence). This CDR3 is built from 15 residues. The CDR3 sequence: CASSYPGTGGTEAFF. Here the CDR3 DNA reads TGTGCCAGCAGTTACCCGGGGACAGGGGGCACTGAAGCTTTCTTT.

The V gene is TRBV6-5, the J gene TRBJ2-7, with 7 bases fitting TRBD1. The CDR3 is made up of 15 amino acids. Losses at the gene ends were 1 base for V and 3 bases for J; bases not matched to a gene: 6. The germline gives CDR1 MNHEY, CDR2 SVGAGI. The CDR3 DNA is TGTGCCAGCAGTTACTGGGTGGGACAGAACTACGAGCAGTACTTC. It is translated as CASSYWVGQNYEQYF.

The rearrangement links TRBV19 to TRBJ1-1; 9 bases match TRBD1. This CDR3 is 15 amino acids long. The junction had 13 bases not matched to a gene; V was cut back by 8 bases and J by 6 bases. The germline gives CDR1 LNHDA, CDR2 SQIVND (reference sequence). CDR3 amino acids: CASYDGQGMTAEAFF. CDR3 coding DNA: TGTGCCAGTTACGACGGACAGGGGATGACCGCTGAAGCTTTCTTT.

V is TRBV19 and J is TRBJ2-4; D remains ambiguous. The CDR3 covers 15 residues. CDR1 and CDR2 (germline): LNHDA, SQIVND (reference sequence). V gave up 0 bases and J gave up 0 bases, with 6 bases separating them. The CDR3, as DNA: TGTGCCAGTAGTATAGAATCCAGAGCCAAAAACATTCAGTACTTC. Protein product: CASSIESRAKNIQYF.

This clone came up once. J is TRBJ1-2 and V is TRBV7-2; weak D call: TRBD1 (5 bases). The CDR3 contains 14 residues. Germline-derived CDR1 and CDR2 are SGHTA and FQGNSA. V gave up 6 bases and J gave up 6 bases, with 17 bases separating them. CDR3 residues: CASRRPGMGNGYTF. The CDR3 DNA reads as TGTGCCAGCAGACGTCCAGGGATGGGGAATGGCTACACCTTC.

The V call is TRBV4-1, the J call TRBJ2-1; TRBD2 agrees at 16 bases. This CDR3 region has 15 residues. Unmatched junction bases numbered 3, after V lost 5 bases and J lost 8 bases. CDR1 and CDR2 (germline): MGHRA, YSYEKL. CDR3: CASSGTSGGADEQFF. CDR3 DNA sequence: TGCGCCAGCAGCGGGACTAGCGGGGGGGCCGATGAGCAGTTCTTC.

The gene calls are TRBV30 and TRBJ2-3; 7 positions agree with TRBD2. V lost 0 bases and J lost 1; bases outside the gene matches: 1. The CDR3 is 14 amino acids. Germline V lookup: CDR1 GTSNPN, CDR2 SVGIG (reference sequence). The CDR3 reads CAWSVGGGTDTQYF. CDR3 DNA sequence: TGTGCCTGGAGTGTTGGGGGGGGCACAGATACGCAGTATTTT.

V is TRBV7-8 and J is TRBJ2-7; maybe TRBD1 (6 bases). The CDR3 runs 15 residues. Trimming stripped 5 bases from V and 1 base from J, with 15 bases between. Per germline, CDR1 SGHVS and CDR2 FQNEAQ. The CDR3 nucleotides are TGTGCCAGCAGCGCCCGCCGGACAGCATCCTACGAGCAGTACTTC. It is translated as CASSARRTASYEQYF. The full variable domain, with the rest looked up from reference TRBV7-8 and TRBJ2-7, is GAGVSQSPRYKVAKRGQDVALRCDPISGHVSLFWYQQALGQGPEFLTYFQNEAQLDKSGLPSDRFFAERPEGSVSTLKIQRTQQEDSAVYLCASSARRTASYEQYFGPGTRLTVT.

CDR3 in DNA: TGTGCCAGCTCATCTCTCGCGGGGGGAAGCACAGATACGCAGTATTTT. It is translated as CASSSLAGGSTDTQYF. The gene calls are TRBV18 and TRBJ2-3; TRBD2 agrees at 8 bases. CDR3 length: 16 amino acids. CDR1 is KGHSH and CDR2 is LQKENI in the germline V gene. V gave up 5 bases and J gave up 0 bases; unmatched junction bases: 7.

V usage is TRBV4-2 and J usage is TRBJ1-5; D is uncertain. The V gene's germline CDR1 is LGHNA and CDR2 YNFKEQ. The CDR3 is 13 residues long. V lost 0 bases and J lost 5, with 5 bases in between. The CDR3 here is CASSQDPDQPQHF. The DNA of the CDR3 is TGTGCCAGCAGCCAAGACCCCGATCAGCCCCAGCATTTT.

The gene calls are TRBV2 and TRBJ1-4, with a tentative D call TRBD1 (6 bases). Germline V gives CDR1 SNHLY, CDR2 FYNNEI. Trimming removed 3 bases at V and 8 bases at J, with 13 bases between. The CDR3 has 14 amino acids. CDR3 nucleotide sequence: TGTGCCAGCAGTGACGACAGGCGAATGGAAAAACTGTTTTTT. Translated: CASSDDRRMEKLFF.

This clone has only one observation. The chain's CDR3 is CASSFSGTGGQETQYF. CDR3 nucleotides: TGTGCCAGCAGCTTTTCCGGGACAGGGGGACAAGAGACCCAGTACTTC. The chain combines TRBV5-4 with TRBJ2-5, with TRBD1 identical over 11 bases. CDR1 is SGHNT and CDR2 is YYREEE in the germline V gene (reference sequence). Trimming removed 2 bases from V and 2 bases from J; junction bases left unmatched: 5. This CDR3 has 16 amino acids.

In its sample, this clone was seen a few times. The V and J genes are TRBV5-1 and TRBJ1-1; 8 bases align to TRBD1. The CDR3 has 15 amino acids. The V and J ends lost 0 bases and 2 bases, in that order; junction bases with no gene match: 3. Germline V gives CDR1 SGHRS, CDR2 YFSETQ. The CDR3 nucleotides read TGCGCCAGCAGCTTGGTGACAGGGGTTAACACTGAAGCTTTCTTT. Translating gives CASSLVTGVNTEAFF. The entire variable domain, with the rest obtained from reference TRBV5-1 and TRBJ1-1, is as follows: KAGVTQTPRYLIKTRGQQVTLSCSPISGHRSVSWYQQTPGQGLQFLFEYFSETQRNKGNFPGRFSGRQFSNSRSEMNVSTLELGDSALYLCASSLVTGVNTEAFFGQGTRLTVV.

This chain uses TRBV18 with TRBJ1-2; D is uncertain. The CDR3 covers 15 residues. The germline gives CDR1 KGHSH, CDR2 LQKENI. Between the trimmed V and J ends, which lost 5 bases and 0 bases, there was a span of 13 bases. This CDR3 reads CASSTTGKANYGYTF. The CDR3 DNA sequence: TGTGCCAGCTCAACCACGGGAAAAGCTAACTATGGCTACACCTTC.

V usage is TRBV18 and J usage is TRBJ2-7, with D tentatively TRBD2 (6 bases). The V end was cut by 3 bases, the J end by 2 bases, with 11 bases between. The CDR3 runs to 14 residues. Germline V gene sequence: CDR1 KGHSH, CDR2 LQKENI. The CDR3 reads CASSPLGEAYEQYF. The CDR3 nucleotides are TGTGCCAGCTCACCCCTTGGGGAGGCCTACGAGCAGTACTTC.

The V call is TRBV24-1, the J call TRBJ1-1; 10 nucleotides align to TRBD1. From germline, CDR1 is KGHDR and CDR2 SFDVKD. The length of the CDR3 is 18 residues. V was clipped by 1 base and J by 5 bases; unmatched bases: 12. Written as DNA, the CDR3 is TGTGCCACCAGTGATTTAGGGCTGGGACAGGGGCAGCAGACTGAAGCTTTCTTT. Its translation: CATSDLGLGQGQQTEAFF.

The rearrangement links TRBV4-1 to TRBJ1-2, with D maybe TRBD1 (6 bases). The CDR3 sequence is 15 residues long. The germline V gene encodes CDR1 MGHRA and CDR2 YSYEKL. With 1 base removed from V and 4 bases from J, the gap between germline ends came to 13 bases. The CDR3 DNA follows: TGCGCCAGCAGCCAAGGATTCACAGGGCCCTATGGCTACACCTTC. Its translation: CASSQGFTGPYGYTF.